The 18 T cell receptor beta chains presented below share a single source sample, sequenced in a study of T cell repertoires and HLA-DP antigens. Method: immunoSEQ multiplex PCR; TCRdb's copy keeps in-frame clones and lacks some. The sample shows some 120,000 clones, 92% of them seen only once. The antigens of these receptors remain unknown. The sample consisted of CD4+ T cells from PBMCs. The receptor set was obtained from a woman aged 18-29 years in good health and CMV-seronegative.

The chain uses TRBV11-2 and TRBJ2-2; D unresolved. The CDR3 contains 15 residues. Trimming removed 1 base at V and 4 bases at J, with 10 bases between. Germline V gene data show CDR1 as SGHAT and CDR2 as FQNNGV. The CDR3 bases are TGTGCCAGCAGCTTAGGGGTGGCCGGCACCGGGGAGCTGTTTTTT. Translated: CASSLGVAGTGELFF.

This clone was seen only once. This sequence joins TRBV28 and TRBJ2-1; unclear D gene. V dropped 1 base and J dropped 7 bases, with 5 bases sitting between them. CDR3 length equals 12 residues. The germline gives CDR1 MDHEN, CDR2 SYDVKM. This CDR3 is CASSLLENEQFF. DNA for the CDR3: TGTGCCAGCAGTTTATTGGAGAATGAGCAGTTCTTC.

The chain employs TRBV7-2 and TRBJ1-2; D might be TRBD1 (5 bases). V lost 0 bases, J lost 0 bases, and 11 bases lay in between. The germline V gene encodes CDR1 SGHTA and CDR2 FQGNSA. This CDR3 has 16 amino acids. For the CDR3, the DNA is TGTGCCAGCAGCTTAGCTTCCGGGGGGACTAACTATGGCTACACCTTC. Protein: CASSLASGGTNYGYTF.

The CDR3 DNA follows: TGTGCCAGCAGTGGAGTCGCTAGCGGCTCCTACAATGAGCAGTTCTTC. It codes for CASSGVASGSYNEQFF. The rearrangement joins TRBV2 to TRBJ2-1, with 7 bases that match TRBD2. Germline loops: CDR1 SNHLY, CDR2 FYNNEI. The J segment lost 0 bases and the V segment lost 4 bases, leaving 6 bases of the junction unmatched. This CDR3 has 16 amino acids.

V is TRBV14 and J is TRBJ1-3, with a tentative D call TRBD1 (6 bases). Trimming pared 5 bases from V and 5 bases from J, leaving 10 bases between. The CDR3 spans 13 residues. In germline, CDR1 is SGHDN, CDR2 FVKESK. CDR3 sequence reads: CASSGRGRNTIYF. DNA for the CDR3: TGTGCCAGCAGCGGCCGGGGGCGAAACACCATATATTTT.

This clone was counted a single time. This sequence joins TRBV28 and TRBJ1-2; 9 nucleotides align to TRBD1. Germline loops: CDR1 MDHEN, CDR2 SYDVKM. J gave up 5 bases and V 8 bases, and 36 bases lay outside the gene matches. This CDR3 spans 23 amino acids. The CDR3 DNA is TGTGCCAGCTTATCCTCACAGGTCGGGACAGGGTCAATAGAGCGCAGTGGTTTGTATGGCTACACCTTC. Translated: CASLSSQVGTGSIERSGLYGYTF.

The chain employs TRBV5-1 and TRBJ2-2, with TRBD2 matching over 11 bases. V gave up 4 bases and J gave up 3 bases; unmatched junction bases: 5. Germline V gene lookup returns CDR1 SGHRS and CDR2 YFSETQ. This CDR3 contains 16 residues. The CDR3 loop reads CASSILAGGDTGELFF. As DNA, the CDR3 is TGCGCCAGCAGCATCCTAGCGGGGGGCGACACCGGGGAGCTGTTTTTT. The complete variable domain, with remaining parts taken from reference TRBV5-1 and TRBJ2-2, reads KAGVTQTPRYLIKTRGQQVTLSCSPISGHRSVSWYQQTPGQGLQFLFEYFSETQRNKGNFPGRFSGRQFSNSRSEMNVSTLELGDSALYLCASSILAGGDTGELFFGEGSRLTVL.

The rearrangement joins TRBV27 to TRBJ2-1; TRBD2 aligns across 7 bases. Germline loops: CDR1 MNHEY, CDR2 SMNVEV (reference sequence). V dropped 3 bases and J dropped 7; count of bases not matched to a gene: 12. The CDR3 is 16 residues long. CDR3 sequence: CASSFRASGPRNEQFF. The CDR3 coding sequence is TGTGCCAGCAGTTTCCGAGCTAGCGGACCCCGAAATGAGCAGTTCTTC.

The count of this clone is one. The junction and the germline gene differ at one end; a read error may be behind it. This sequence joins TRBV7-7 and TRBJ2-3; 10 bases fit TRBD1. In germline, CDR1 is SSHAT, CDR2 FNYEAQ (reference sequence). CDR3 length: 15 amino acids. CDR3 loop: CASSPGTGVTDTQYF. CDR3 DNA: TGTGCTAGCAGTCCCGGGACAGGGGTTACAGATACGCAGTATTTT.

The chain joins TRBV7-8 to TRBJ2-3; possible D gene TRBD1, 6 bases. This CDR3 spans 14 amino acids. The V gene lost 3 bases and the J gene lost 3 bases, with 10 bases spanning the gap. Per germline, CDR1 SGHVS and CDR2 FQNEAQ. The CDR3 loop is CASSFSRGTDTQYF. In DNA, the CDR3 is TGTGCCAGCAGCTTCAGCAGGGGAACAGATACGCAGTATTTT. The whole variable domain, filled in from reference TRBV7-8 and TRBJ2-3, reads GAGVSQSPRYKVAKRGQDVALRCDPISGHVSLFWYQQALGQGPEFLTYFQNEAQLDKSGLPSDRFFAERPEGSVSTLKIQRTQQEDSAVYLCASSFSRGTDTQYFGPGTRLTVL.

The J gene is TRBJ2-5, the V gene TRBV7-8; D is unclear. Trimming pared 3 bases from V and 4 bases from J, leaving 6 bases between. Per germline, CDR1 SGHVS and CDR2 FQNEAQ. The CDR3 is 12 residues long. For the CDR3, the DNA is TGTGCCAGCAGCTTTCGGTTAGAGACCCAGTACTTC. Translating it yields CASSFRLETQYF.

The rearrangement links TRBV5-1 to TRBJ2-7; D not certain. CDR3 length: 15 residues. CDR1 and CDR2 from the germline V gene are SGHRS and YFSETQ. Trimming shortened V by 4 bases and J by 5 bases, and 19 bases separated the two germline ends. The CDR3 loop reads CASSIQNRAEDEQYV. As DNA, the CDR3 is TGCGCCAGCAGCATCCAAAACCGGGCAGAGGACGAGCAGTACGTC.

The CDR3 protein is CASGPQPRGTWGTGELFF. For the CDR3, the DNA is TGTGCTAGTGGTCCGCAGCCGAGGGGGACCTGGGGGACCGGGGAGCTGTTTTTT. This chain joins TRBV12-5 and TRBJ2-2, with D perhaps matching TRBD1 (6 bases). The germline CDR1 and CDR2 sequences are LGHNT and FRNRAP. The CDR3 is made up of 18 amino acids. V dropped 5 bases and J dropped 5 bases, with 24 bases sitting between them.

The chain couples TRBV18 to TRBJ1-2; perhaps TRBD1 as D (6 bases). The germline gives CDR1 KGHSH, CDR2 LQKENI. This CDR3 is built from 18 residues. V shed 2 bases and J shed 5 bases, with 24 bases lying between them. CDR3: CASSPAWRQASGRYGYTF. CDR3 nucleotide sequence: TGTGCCAGCTCACCAGCTTGGCGACAGGCCTCAGGGCGTTATGGCTACACCTTC.

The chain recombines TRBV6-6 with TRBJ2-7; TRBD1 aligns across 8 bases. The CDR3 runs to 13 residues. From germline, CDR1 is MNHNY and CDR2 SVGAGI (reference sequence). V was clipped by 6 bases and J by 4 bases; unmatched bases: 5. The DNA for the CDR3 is TGTGCCAGCAGATTGGGACAGGAATACGAGCAGTACTTC. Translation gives CASRLGQEYEQYF.

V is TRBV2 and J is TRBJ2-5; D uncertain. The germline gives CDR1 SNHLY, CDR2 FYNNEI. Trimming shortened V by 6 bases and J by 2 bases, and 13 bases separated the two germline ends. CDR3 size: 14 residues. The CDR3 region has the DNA TGTGCCAGCAGGGGCGACTGGGGACAAGAGACCCAGTACTTC. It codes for CASRGDWGQETQYF.

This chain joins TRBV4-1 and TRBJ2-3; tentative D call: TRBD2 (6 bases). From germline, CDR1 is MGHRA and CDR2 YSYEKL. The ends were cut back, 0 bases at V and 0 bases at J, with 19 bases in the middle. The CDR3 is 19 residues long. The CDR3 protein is CASSQEQLSGRRSTDTQYF. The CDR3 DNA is TGCGCCAGCAGCCAAGAGCAACTATCGGGGAGGAGAAGCACAGATACGCAGTATTTT.

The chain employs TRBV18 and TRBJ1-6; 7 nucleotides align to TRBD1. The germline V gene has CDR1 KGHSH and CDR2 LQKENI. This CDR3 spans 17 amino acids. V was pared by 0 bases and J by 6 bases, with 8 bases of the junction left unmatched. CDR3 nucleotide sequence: TGTGCCAGCTCACCACCGTACCGCGGGACAGCTAATTCACCCCTCCACTTT. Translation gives CASSPPYRGTANSPLHF.